These 23 T cell receptor beta chains were all obtained from the same sample, sequenced in a study of beta chain features in type 1 diabetes. These receptors have no known antigen. Reverse transcription of all isolated RNA meant that expressed TCRB transcripts were sequenced. This table comes from immunoSEQ multiplex PCR, and its TCRdb copy is limited to in-frame clones, with some not included. The sample carries approximately 730,000 clones, about an eighth recorded once. General observations from the study: Patients with Type 1 diabetes showed moderately but significantly shorter TCRB CDR3s in all four CD4+ subsets.

Input material: naive CD4+ T cells from blood. Receptors were obtained from a young man with type 1 diabetes.

The rearrangement links TRBV30 to TRBJ1-3; D unclear. The CDR3 sequence is 13 residues long. Trimming pared 2 bases from V and 4 bases from J, leaving 9 bases between. Looked up from germline, CDR1 is GTSNPN and CDR2 is SVGIG (reference sequence). The CDR3 bases are TGTGCCTGGAGTCCCGGGCCGGGAAACACCATATATTTT. This encodes CAWSPGPGNTIYF.

The table lists this clone with many counts. The rearrangement links TRBV7-9 to TRBJ2-3, with 7 bases aligning to TRBD1. CDR1 is SEHNR and CDR2 is FQNEAQ in the germline V gene (reference sequence). The CDR3 is made up of 14 amino acids. The V gene end was trimmed by 7 bases and the J gene end by 4 bases; junction bases not matched to a gene: 8. The CDR3, as DNA: TGTGCCAGCATGACCGGGACAGCGGCAGATACGCAGTATTTT. Translating it yields CASMTGTAADTQYF.

This clone has more than one count but fewer than ten. V is TRBV2 and J is TRBJ1-4; 12 bases line up with TRBD1. The germline gives CDR1 SNHLY, CDR2 FYNNEI. J lost 10 bases, V lost 1 base, and 7 bases had no gene match. This CDR3 region has 16 residues. CDR3 coding DNA: TGTGCCAGCAGTGAAGAGGGACAGGGGGCAGGGGGAAAACTGTTTTTT. This encodes CASSEEGQGAGGKLFF.

This clone showed up just a few times. The chain couples TRBV9 to TRBJ2-1; a possible D gene is TRBD2 (5 bases). The CDR3 is made up of 13 amino acids. Deletions cut 7 bases from V and 9 bases from J, with 17 bases between. Germline CDR1 SGDLS, CDR2 YYNGEE. The chain's CDR3 is CASSEGLVGEQFF. CDR3 DNA: TGTGCCAGCTCCGAGGGCCTGGTGGGTGAGCAGTTCTTC.

The chain recombines TRBV6-5 with TRBJ1-2; TRBD1 might be the D (6 bases). Trimming left V 4 bases short and J 7 bases short, with 19 bases between. The V gene's germline CDR1 is MNHEY and CDR2 SVGAGI. CDR3 length equals 15 residues. CDR3 amino acids: CASSLSRQVMAGYTF. DNA for the CDR3: TGTGCCAGCAGTTTGAGTCGACAGGTCATGGCTGGCTACACCTTC.

V is TRBV5-1 and J is TRBJ2-1; possible D gene TRBD2, 6 bases. V lost 0 bases and J 6 bases, leaving 16 bases between the germline ends. Germline CDR1 is SGHRS and CDR2 is YFSETQ. The CDR3 consists of 16 residues. CDR3 coding DNA: TGCGCCAGCAGCTTGGTGGCGGGGACCCCTCTCAATGAGCAGTTCTTC. It is translated as CASSLVAGTPLNEQFF.

This clone appeared a few times. The genes are TRBV28 and TRBJ2-1, with 8 bases aligning to TRBD2. The CDR3 covers 13 residues. V lost 6 bases, J lost 9 bases, and 7 bases stayed unmatched. Per the germline V gene, CDR1 is MDHEN and CDR2 is SYDVKM. The CDR3 region is CASRRAGEGEQFF. The CDR3 nucleotides read TGTGCCAGCAGGCGAGCGGGGGAAGGTGAGCAGTTCTTC.

This clone was seen only a few times. The chain joins TRBV6-6 to TRBJ1-1; D gene ambiguous. This CDR3 spans 14 amino acids. Germline V gene lookup returns CDR1 MNHNY and CDR2 SVGAGI (reference sequence). V dropped 5 bases and J dropped 7 bases, with 17 bases sitting between them. CDR3 sequence reads: CASSPWPQANEAFF. The CDR3 region has the DNA TGTGCCAGCAGTCCCTGGCCCCAGGCCAATGAAGCTTTCTTT.

The chain recombines TRBV4-1 with TRBJ1-5; 8 bases align to TRBD1. The ends lost 2 bases at V and 5 bases at J; junction bases unmatched: 5. This CDR3 is built from 15 residues. Looked up from germline, CDR1 is MGHRA and CDR2 is YSYEKL. CDR3 protein: CASSQPDRDDQPQHF. DNA of the CDR3: TGCGCCAGCAGCCAACCGGACAGGGACGATCAGCCCCAGCATTTT.

This clone has more than one count but fewer than ten. This sequence joins TRBV7-6 and TRBJ2-7; D could derive from TRBD1 or TRBD2 (6 bases each). Looked up from germline, CDR1 is SGHVS and CDR2 is FNYEAQ. V lost 3 bases and J 6 bases, leaving 21 bases between the germline ends. The CDR3 contains 16 residues. This CDR3 reads CASSFQPGAIASEQYF. The CDR3 DNA reads TGTGCCAGCAGCTTCCAACCGGGGGCAATAGCATCCGAGCAGTACTTC.

The chain has TRBV14 and TRBJ1-1; D may be TRBD1 (5 bases). The V end was cut by 4 bases, the J end by 5 bases, with 11 bases between. Germline assignment: CDR1 SGHDN and CDR2 FVKESK. The CDR3 spans 13 residues. CDR3 protein: CASSRGGWTEAFF. CDR3 DNA: TGTGCCAGCAGCCGCGGGGGGTGGACTGAAGCTTTCTTT.

This rearrangement joins TRBV4-1 to TRBJ1-4; D is ambiguous. Germline V CDR1 and CDR2: MGHRA, YSYEKL. The V end was cut by 4 bases, the J end by 3 bases, with 21 bases between. The CDR3 is 18 residues long. The CDR3 DNA reads as TGCGCCAGCAGCCGAGTTGGATTTTCGGTCACGGCTAATGAAAAACTGTTTTTT. The encoded protein is CASSRVGFSVTANEKLFF.

This clone was seen more than once but under ten times. The chain carries TRBV6-6 and TRBJ2-3; no clear D gene. V was trimmed by 8 bases and J by 4 bases, leaving 13 bases between them. The germline gives CDR1 MNHNY, CDR2 SVGAGI (reference sequence). CDR3 size: 13 residues. The CDR3 reads CASLDPEPDTQYF. DNA for the CDR3: TGTGCCAGCCTGGACCCTGAACCAGATACGCAGTATTTT.

The chain carries TRBV15 and TRBJ2-5; tentatively, D is TRBD2 (5 bases). CDR3 length: 13 amino acids. The V and J ends lost 4 bases and 7 bases respectively, with 13 bases between them. Per germline, CDR1 LNHNV and CDR2 YYDKDF (reference sequence). The CDR3 DNA sequence: TGTGCCACCAGCACCTTGTCCGGGGTGACCCAGTACTTC. Protein product: CATSTLSGVTQYF.

The J gene is TRBJ2-3, the V gene TRBV29-1; 11 bases align to TRBD2. The CDR3 is made up of 15 amino acids. In germline, CDR1 is SQVTM, CDR2 ANQGSEA. V was pared by 4 bases and J by 2 bases, with 5 bases of the junction left unmatched. CDR3 residues: CSVARTSGSTDTQYF. CDR3 DNA sequence: TGCAGCGTTGCCCGGACTAGCGGGTCCACAGATACGCAGTATTTT.

A few counts support this clone. CDR3 protein: CASSSVGVEGGSPLHF. CDR3 nucleotides: TGTGCCAGCAGTTCTGTCGGTGTCGAGGGAGGGTCACCCCTCCACTTT. This rearrangement joins TRBV6-5 to TRBJ1-6; unclear D gene. CDR3 size: 16 residues. The ends were cut back, 4 bases at V and 10 bases at J, with 20 bases in the middle. The germline CDR1 and CDR2 sequences are MNHEY and SVGAGI.

The chain has TRBV11-1 and TRBJ1-4; D gene ambiguous. CDR1 and CDR2 (germline): SGHAT, FQDESV (reference sequence). This CDR3 region has 16 residues. Trimming left V 5 bases short and J 0 bases short, with 13 bases between. The CDR3 region is CASSRPASATNEKLFF. The CDR3 region has the DNA TGTGCCAGCAGCAGACCCGCAAGTGCAACTAATGAAAAACTGTTTTTT.

The J gene is TRBJ2-5, the V gene TRBV6-1; TRBD1 matches 7 bases. Germline values: CDR1 MNHNS, CDR2 SASEGT. The CDR3 runs to 14 residues. The V segment lost 5 bases and the J segment 7 bases; nucleotides outside the gene matches: 10. The CDR3 loop is CASSLGTAMGTQYF. The CDR3 DNA is TGTGCCAGCAGTCTGGGGACAGCCATGGGGACCCAGTACTTC.

A few counts support this clone. The CDR3 loop is CASSPQRDSPGVFF. CDR3 nucleotides: TGTGCCAGCAGCCCACAACGGGACAGTCCCGGGGTGTTTTTT. The gene calls are TRBV7-9 and TRBJ1-4, with TRBD1 matching over 7 bases. The V gene end was trimmed by 5 bases and the J gene end by 15 bases; junction bases not matched to a gene: 15. Germline CDR1 reads SEHNR; CDR2 reads FQNEAQ (reference sequence). The CDR3 length is 14 residues. Together with reference TRBV7-9 and TRBJ1-4, the CDR3 gives the full variable domain: DTGVSQNPRHKITKRGQNVTFRCDPISEHNRLYWYRQTLGQGPEFLTYFQNEAQLEKSRLLSDRFSAERPKGSFSTLEIQRTEQGDSAMYLCASSPQRDSPGVFFGSGTQLSVL.

This clone was observed a handful of times. The chain has TRBV19 and TRBJ1-2; maybe TRBD1 (5 bases). Trimming shortened V by 3 bases and J by 7 bases, and 15 bases separated the two germline ends. Looked up from germline, CDR1 is LNHDA and CDR2 is SQIVND (reference sequence). The CDR3 runs to 14 residues. The CDR3 region is CASSMEERRGGYTF. CDR3 DNA: TGTGCCAGTAGTATGGAAGAGCGAAGGGGTGGCTACACCTTC.

As to this clone: Other DNA sequences in the sample encode the same CDR3. The chain links TRBV15 to TRBJ1-2; D is undetermined. Germline values: CDR1 LNHNV, CDR2 YYDKDF (reference sequence). The CDR3 covers 12 residues. Trimming took 5 bases from V and 3 from J, leaving 7 bases between them. In DNA form, the CDR3 reads TGTGCCACCAGCTCGGGAGACTATGGCTACACCTTC. Its translation: CATSSGDYGYTF.

A word on this clone: Other DNA sequences in this specimen translate into the identical CDR3. The chain employs TRBV2 and TRBJ1-5; the D gene is possibly TRBD1 (6 bases). In germline, CDR1 is SNHLY, CDR2 FYNNEI. The CDR3 contains 14 residues. V lost 4 bases and J 2 bases, leaving 9 bases between the germline ends. The CDR3 loop reads CASSAGGGNQPQHF. The CDR3 nucleotides read TGTGCCAGCAGTGCGGGGGGCGGCAATCAGCCCCAGCATTTT.

This clone occurred a few times. J is TRBJ2-2 and V is TRBV7-3; TRBD1 or TRBD2 may be the D gene (5 bases each). The V and J ends lost 5 bases and 3 bases respectively, with 10 bases between them. This CDR3 spans 14 amino acids. CDR1 is SGHTA, CDR2 FQGTGA, per germline. CDR3 in amino acids: CASSPGRDTGELFF. Written as DNA, the CDR3 is TGTGCCAGCAGCCCGGGGCGCGACACCGGGGAGCTGTTTTTT.